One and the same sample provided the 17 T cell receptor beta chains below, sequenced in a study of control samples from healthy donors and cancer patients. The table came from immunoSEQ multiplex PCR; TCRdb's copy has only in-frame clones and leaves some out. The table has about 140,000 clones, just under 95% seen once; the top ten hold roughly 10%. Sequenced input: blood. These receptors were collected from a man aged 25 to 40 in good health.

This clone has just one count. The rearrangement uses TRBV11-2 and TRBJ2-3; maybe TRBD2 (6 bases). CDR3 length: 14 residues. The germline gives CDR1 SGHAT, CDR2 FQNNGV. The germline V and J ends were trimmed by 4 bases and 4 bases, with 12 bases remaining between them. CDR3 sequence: CASSSYTSSDTQYF. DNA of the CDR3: TGTGCCAGCAGCTCCTATACTAGCTCAGATACGCAGTATTTT.

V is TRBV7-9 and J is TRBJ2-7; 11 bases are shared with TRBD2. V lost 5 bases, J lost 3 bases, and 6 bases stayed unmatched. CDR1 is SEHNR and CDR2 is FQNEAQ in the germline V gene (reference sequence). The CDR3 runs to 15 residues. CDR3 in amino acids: CASSTTSGNNYEQYF. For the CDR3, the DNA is TGTGCCAGCAGCACGACTAGCGGGAATAACTACGAGCAGTACTTC.

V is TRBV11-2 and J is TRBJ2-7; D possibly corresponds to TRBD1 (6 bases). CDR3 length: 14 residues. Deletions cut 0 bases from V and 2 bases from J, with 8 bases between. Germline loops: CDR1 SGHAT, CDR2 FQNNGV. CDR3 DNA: TGTGCCAGCAGCTTAGACCGACAGGCCTACGAGCAGTACTTC. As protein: CASSLDRQAYEQYF.

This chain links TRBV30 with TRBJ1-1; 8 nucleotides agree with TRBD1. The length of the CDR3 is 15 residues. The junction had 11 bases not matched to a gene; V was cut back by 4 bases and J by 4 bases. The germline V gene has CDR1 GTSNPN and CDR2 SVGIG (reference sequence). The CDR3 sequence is CAWTRQGSRGTEAFF. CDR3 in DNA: TGTGCCTGGACGCGACAGGGGTCCCGGGGCACTGAAGCTTTCTTT.

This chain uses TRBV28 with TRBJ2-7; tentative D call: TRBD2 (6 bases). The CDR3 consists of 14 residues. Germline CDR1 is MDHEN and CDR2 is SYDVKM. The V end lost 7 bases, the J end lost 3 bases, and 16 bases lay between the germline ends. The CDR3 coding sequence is TGTGCCAGCACTCTTTCGGGAGTACGCTACGAGCAGTACTTC. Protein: CASTLSGVRYEQYF.

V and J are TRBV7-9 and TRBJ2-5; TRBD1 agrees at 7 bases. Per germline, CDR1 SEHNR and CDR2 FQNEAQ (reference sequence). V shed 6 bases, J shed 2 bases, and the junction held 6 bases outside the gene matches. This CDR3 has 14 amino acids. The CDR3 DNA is TGTGCCAGCAGTCGTGACAGGGCGCAAGAGACCCAGTACTTC. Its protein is CASSRDRAQETQYF.

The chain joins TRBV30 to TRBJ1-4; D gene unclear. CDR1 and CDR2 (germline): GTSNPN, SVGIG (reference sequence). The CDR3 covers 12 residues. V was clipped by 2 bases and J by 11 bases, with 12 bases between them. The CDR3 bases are TGTGCCTGGAGTAGTTGGGAGCTCAAACTGTTTTTT. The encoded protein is CAWSSWELKLFF.

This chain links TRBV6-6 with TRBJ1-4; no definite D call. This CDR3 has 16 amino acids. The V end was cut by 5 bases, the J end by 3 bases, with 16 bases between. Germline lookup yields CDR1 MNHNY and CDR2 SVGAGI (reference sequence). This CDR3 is CASSQRSSGSNEKLFF. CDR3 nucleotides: TGTGCCAGCAGTCAACGTTCTTCTGGGTCTAATGAAAAACTGTTTTTT.

The CDR3 loop is CASSERYEQYF. The CDR3 DNA sequence: TGTGCCAGCAGTGAACGTTACGAGCAGTACTTC. V is TRBV25-1 and J is TRBJ2-7; D not resolved. Germline V gene sequence: CDR1 MGHDK, CDR2 SYGVNS. Trimming cost V 2 bases and J 4 bases, with 3 bases left between them. The CDR3 spans 11 residues.

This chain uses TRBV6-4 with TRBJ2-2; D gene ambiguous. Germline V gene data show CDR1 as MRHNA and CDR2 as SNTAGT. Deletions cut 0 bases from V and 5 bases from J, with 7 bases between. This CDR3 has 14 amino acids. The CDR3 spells CASSDSQGTGELFF. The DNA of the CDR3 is TGTGCCAGCAGTGACTCGCAAGGGACCGGGGAGCTGTTTTTT.

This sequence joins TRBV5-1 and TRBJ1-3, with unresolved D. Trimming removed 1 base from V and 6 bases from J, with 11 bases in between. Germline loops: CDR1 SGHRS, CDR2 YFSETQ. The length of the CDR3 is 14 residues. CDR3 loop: CASSLQEQPNTIYF. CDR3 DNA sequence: TGCGCCAGCAGCTTGCAGGAACAGCCAAACACCATATATTTT.

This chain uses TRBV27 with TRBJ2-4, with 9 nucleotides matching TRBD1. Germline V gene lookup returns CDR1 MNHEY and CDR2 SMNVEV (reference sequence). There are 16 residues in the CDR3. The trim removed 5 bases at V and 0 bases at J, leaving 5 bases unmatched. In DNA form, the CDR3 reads TGTGCCAGCAGTCCAGGACAGGGGCTAGCCAAAAACATTCAGTACTTC. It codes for CASSPGQGLAKNIQYF.

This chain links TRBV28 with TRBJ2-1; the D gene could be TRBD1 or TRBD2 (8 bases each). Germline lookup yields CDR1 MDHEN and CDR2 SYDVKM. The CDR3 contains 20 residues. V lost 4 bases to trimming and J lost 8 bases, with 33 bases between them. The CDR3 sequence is CASSSSFNRGERSGRDEQFF. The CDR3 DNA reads TGTGCCAGCAGTTCATCGTTTAACAGGGGGGAAAGGAGCGGGAGAGATGAGCAGTTCTTC.

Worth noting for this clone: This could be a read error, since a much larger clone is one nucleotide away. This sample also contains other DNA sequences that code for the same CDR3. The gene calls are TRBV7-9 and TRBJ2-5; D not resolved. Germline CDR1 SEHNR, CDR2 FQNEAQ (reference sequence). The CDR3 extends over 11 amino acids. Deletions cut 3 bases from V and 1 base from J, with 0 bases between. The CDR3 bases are TGTGCCAGCAGCTTCCAAGAGACCCAGTACTTC. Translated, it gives CASSFQETQYF.

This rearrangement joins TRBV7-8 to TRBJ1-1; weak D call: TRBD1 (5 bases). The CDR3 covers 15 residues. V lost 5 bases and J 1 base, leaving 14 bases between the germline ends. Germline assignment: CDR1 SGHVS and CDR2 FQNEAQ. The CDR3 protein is CASSTRGQSNTEAFF. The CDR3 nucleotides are TGTGCCAGCAGCACCCGCGGACAATCGAACACTGAAGCTTTCTTT.

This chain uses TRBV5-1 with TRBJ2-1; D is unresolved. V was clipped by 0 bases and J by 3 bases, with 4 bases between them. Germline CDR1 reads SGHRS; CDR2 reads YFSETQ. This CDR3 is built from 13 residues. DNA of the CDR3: TGCGCCAGCAGCTTGGACAGCTACAATGAGCAGTTCTTC. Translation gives CASSLDSYNEQFF.

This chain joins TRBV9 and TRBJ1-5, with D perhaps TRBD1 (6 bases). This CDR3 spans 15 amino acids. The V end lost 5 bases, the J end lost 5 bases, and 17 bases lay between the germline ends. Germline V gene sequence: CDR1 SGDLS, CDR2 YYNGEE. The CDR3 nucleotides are TGTGCCAGCAGTAGGGGGGAACATCCCTATCAGCCCCAGCATTTT. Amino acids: CASSRGEHPYQPQHF.